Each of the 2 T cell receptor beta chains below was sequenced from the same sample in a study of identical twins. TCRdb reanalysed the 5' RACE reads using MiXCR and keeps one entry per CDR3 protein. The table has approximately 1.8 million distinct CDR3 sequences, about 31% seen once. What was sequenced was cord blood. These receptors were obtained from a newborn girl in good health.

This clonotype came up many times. CDR3 bases: TGTGCCAGCAAAGAAGGCACAGATACGCAGTATTTT. Its translation: CASKEGTDTQYF. The chain joins TRBV28 to TRBJ2-3; D is unresolved. The germline V gene encodes CDR1 MDHEN and CDR2 SYDVKM. Deletions cut 7 bases from V and 1 base from J, with 6 bases between. The CDR3 is 12 residues long.

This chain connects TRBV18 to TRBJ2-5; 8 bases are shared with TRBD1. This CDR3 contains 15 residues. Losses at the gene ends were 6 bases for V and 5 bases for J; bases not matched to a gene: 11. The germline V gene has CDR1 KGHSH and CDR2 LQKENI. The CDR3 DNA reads TGTGCCAGCTCCCCAGGACAGGGTGGTTTGGAGACCCAGTACTTC. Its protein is CASSPGQGGLETQYF.